These 13 T cell receptor beta chains came from one sample sequenced in a study of blood T cell repertoires in COVID-19. Only in-frame clones appear in the TCRdb table, and some are missing; sequencing was by immunoSEQ multiplex PCR. The repertoire holds about 240,000 clones, with 82% as singletons. Source material: peripheral blood. The receptor set was obtained from a woman aged 55-69 years with active or convalescent COVID-19.

The J gene is TRBJ2-5, the V gene TRBV9; 11 bases are shared with TRBD2. The CDR3 has 18 amino acids. After removal of 4 bases from V and 0 bases from J, the junction contained 11 bases not matched to a gene. CDR1 is SGDLS, CDR2 YYNGEE, per germline. For the CDR3, the DNA is TGTGCCAGCAGCCGCGGGACTAGCGGCATGGGGAACCAAGAGACCCAGTACTTC. Translating gives CASSRGTSGMGNQETQYF.

This chain uses TRBV5-1 with TRBJ2-2; TRBD2 matches 12 bases. This CDR3 region has 16 residues. V was pared by 5 bases and J by 2 bases, with 4 bases of the junction left unmatched. The germline V gene has CDR1 SGHRS and CDR2 YFSETQ. CDR3 nucleotides: TGCGCCAGCAGGGGGACTAGCGGGCCTAACACCGGGGAGCTGTTTTTT. Translation: CASRGTSGPNTGELFF. Looking up the rest from reference TRBV5-1 and TRBJ2-2 gives the full variable domain: KAGVTQTPRYLIKTRGQQVTLSCSPISGHRSVSWYQQTPGQGLQFLFEYFSETQRNKGNFPGRFSGRQFSNSRSEMNVSTLELGDSALYLCASRGTSGPNTGELFFGEGSRLTVL.

The V call is TRBV12-3 or TRBV12-4, the J call TRBJ1-5; D gene uncertain. Trimming cost V 5 bases and J 4 bases, with 9 bases left between them. The CDR3 contains 13 residues. The CDR3, as DNA: TGTGCCAGCAGTCGGTCGGGAAATCAGCCCCAGCATTTT. Translating it yields CASSRSGNQPQHF.

The chain has TRBV4-3 and TRBJ1-4; TRBD1 is a possible D gene (6 bases). The CDR3 runs 16 residues. The germline V and J ends were trimmed by 0 bases and 7 bases, with 15 bases remaining between them. CDR1 LGHNA and CDR2 YSLEER come from the germline V gene. CDR3 loop: CASSQDGTSFSEKLFF. The DNA of the CDR3 is TGCGCCAGCAGCCAAGATGGGACATCTTTTAGTGAAAAACTGTTTTTT.

A single count supports this clone. This chain connects TRBV2 to TRBJ2-7, with 13 bases matching TRBD2. Trimming at V came to 7 bases and at J to 3 bases, leaving 6 bases not matched to a gene. The CDR3 is made up of 15 amino acids. CDR1 and CDR2 (germline): SNHLY, FYNNEI. The CDR3 DNA reads TGTGCCAGCACCCGGACTAGCGGGGGACGCTACGAGCAGTACTTC. Protein: CASTRTSGGRYEQYF.

The J gene is TRBJ1-1, the V gene TRBV4-2; possibly TRBD1 for D (5 bases). CDR1 and CDR2 from the germline V gene are LGHNA and YNFKEQ. The ends were cut back, 5 bases at V and 7 bases at J, with 14 bases in the middle. The CDR3 runs 13 residues. The CDR3 region has the DNA TGTGCCAGCAGCGCCGAACTCAGGGTTGAAGCTTTCTTT. Protein: CASSAELRVEAFF.

The V gene is TRBV5-4, the J gene TRBJ2-4, with 10 bases fitting TRBD2. The CDR3 is 16 residues long. Trimming took 4 bases from V and 8 from J; bases not matched to a gene: 12. Germline V gives CDR1 SGHNT, CDR2 YYREEE (reference sequence). Written as DNA, the CDR3 is TGTGCCAGCAGCCCCTCTCGGAGCGGGGGGGAAGACATTCAGTACTTC. Translating it yields CASSPSRSGGEDIQYF. The entire variable domain, with the rest obtained from reference TRBV5-4 and TRBJ2-4, is as follows: ETGVTQSPTHLIKTRGQQVTLRCSSQSGHNTVSWYQQALGQGPQFIFQYYREEENGRGNFPPRFSGLQFPNYSSELNVNALELDDSALYLCASSPSRSGGEDIQYFGAGTRLSVL.

This chain uses TRBV29-1 with TRBJ2-3; 10 nucleotides match TRBD2. The CDR3 has 17 residues. The V segment lost 3 bases and the J segment 0 bases; nucleotides outside the gene matches: 9. Germline loops: CDR1 SQVTM, CDR2 ANQGSEA. This CDR3 reads CSVDPLAGVRSTDTQYF. CDR3 in DNA: TGCAGCGTTGACCCGCTAGCGGGGGTTAGGAGCACAGATACGCAGTATTTT.

The chain uses TRBV9 and TRBJ2-2; 9 bases align to TRBD1. The CDR3 spans 16 residues. The V and J ends lost 0 bases and 5 bases, in that order; junction bases with no gene match: 5. Per the germline V gene, CDR1 is SGDLS and CDR2 is YYNGEE. CDR3 sequence reads: CASSVGATGGTGELFF. The CDR3 DNA reads as TGTGCCAGCAGCGTAGGGGCGACAGGGGGTACCGGGGAGCTGTTTTTT.

The CDR3 coding sequence is TGTGCCAGCAGCGTTGTCCCGGAACAGGGCTACGAGCAGTACTTC. Protein product: CASSVVPEQGYEQYF. V and J are TRBV9 and TRBJ2-7; a weak D match, TRBD1 (6 bases). The CDR3 is made up of 15 amino acids. In germline, CDR1 is SGDLS, CDR2 YYNGEE. V lost 2 bases and J lost 3, with 15 bases in between.

This clone was counted between two and nine times. This rearrangement joins TRBV18 to TRBJ1-6; 7 bases agree with TRBD1. Germline V CDR1 and CDR2: KGHSH, LQKENI. The CDR3 spans 13 residues. V was clipped by 5 bases and J by 13 bases; unmatched bases: 8. DNA for the CDR3: TGTGCCAGCTCATCCGGGACAGCTGGGCCCCTCCACTTT. Its protein is CASSSGTAGPLHF.

The rearrangement joins TRBV3-1 (or the pseudogene TRBV3-2) to TRBJ1-1; the D is unclear. This CDR3 contains 15 residues. In germline, CDR1 is LGHDT, CDR2 YNNKEL (reference sequence). Trimming took 0 bases from V and 0 from J, leaving 8 bases between them. CDR3: CASSQDLQMNTEAFF. In DNA form, the CDR3 reads TGTGCCAGCAGCCAAGATCTGCAGATGAACACTGAAGCTTTCTTT.

V usage is TRBV3-1 (or the pseudogene TRBV3-2) and J usage is TRBJ1-4; tentative D call: TRBD1 (5 bases). Germline loops: CDR1 LGHDT, CDR2 YNNKEL (reference sequence). V was clipped by 2 bases and J by 8 bases, with 6 bases between them. The CDR3 extends over 12 amino acids. The chain's CDR3 is CASSQSGEKLFF. The CDR3 DNA sequence: TGTGCCAGCAGCCAATCAGGGGAAAAACTGTTTTTT.